The clone carrying this TCR beta chain has a count of ten or more. Its antigen is as yet unknown. The data derive from a study of early T cells in non-severe SARS-CoV-2 infection. The overall study: Unsorted whole blood bulk RNA was sequenced, with unpaired chains.

Unique molecular identifiers were affixed to single, distinct cDNA molecules. Each CDR3 protein gets one entry after TCRdb re-called the 5' RACE reads with MiXCR. The sample carries tens of thousands of distinct CDR3 sequences, approximately 5.6% recorded once. Findings and limits, study-wide: Matching against VDJdb likely underestimated virus-specific expansions, favoring anti-spike CD8.

Germline lookup yields CDR1 SGHRS and CDR2 YFSETQ. CDR3 size: 14 residues. Trimming shortened V by 2 bases and J by 4 bases, and 11 bases separated the two germline ends. The receptor was isolated from an adult who was a healthcare worker with PCR-confirmed SARS-CoV-2 infection or an uninfected control (not recorded which). The chain links TRBV5-1 to TRBJ2-3; TRBD2 is a possible D gene (6 bases). The source material was whole blood. CDR3 sequence reads: CASSLGLPPDTQYF. CDR3 sequence (DNA): TGCGCCAGCAGCTTAGGACTACCACCAGATACGCAGTATTTT.